The 25 T cell receptor beta chains in this list originate from one sample, sequenced in a study of cytomegalovirus exposure and HLA in healthy donors. Primers: 60 Vbeta forward and 13 Jbeta reverse. Produced via immunoSEQ multiplex PCR; TCRdb's table is partial and in-frame only. Of about 150,000 clones in the sample, about two thirds were seen once. Sequencing used PBMCs. The origin of the receptors is a man in his fifties or sixties in good health and CMV-seronegative.

The gene calls are TRBV9 and TRBJ2-2, with 13 bases that match TRBD2. The CDR3 loop spans 18 amino acids. Germline V gene sequence: CDR1 SGDLS, CDR2 YYNGEE. V gave up 3 bases and J gave up 0 bases; unmatched junction bases: 5. This chain's CDR3 is CASSGGTSGTPNTGELFF. The CDR3, as DNA: TGTGCCAGCAGCGGCGGGACTAGCGGGACTCCGAACACCGGGGAGCTGTTTTTT.

This clone was counted between two and nine times. The chain is built from TRBV5-1 and TRBJ2-5; the match to TRBD2 covers 9 bases. Per the germline V gene, CDR1 is SGHRS and CDR2 is YFSETQ. After removal of 4 bases from V and 4 bases from J, the junction contained 11 bases not matched to a gene. CDR3 size: 16 residues. The DNA for the CDR3 is TGCGCCAGCAGCCTATTGACTAGCGGAGGGGGAGAGACCCAGTACTTC. This translates into CASSLLTSGGGETQYF.

The chain uses TRBV9 and TRBJ1-1, with D unresolved. V was cut by 1 base and J by 3 bases, with 10 bases left in between. Germline CDR1 SGDLS, CDR2 YYNGEE. The CDR3 consists of 14 residues. In DNA form, the CDR3 reads TGTGCCAGCAGCGTACTGCCCGGAGACACTGAAGCTTTCTTT. It encodes CASSVLPGDTEAFF.

V is TRBV30 and J is TRBJ2-5; maybe TRBD2 (5 bases). The DNA matches TRBJ2-7 better at its end, which makes the J call doubtful. Germline CDR1 GTSNPN, CDR2 SVGIG (reference sequence). There are 14 residues in the CDR3. The CDR3 here is CAWSRGDPEGEQYF. The CDR3 nucleotides are TGTGCCTGGAGTCGGGGAGATCCTGAAGGCGAGCAGTACTTC.

This clone was recorded once. V usage is TRBV27 and J usage is TRBJ2-3, with 10 bases fitting TRBD1. Germline lookup yields CDR1 MNHEY and CDR2 SMNVEV (reference sequence). The CDR3 is 17 residues long. Unmatched junction bases numbered 10, after V lost 5 bases and J lost 2 bases. In nucleotides, the CDR3 is TGTGCCAGCAGTCCGACCCTAGGACAGGGGGTCACAGATACGCAGTATTTT. Translation: CASSPTLGQGVTDTQYF.

A few counts support this clone. The rearrangement links TRBV5-1 to TRBJ1-1; 8 bases map to TRBD1. Trimming took 4 bases from V and 4 from J; bases not matched to a gene: 6. The CDR3 has 14 residues. From germline, CDR1 is SGHRS and CDR2 YFSETQ. CDR3 DNA: TGCGCCAGCAGCACAGGACAGGGTCCCACTGAAGCTTTCTTT. As protein: CASSTGQGPTEAFF.

The genes are TRBV6-6 and TRBJ2-2; D perhaps matches TRBD1 (6 bases). The V and J ends lost 6 bases and 1 base respectively, with 15 bases between them. CDR3 length: 16 residues. Germline V gene sequence: CDR1 MNHNY, CDR2 SVGAGI (reference sequence). For the CDR3, the DNA is TGTGCCAGCAGCCGCCCGCCGACAGGGAACACCGGGGAGCTGTTTTTT. Protein: CASSRPPTGNTGELFF.

This clone was detected a few times. The chain links TRBV10-3 to TRBJ2-1; 7 bases fit TRBD2. This CDR3 has 15 residues. Germline CDR1 is ENHRY and CDR2 is SYGVKD. J was trimmed by 8 bases and V by 5 bases; bases with no gene match: 12. In DNA, the CDR3 is TGTGCCATCAGTCAAACTAGCGTCGCTAGTCATGAGCAGTTCTTC. It translates to CAISQTSVASHEQFF.

The J gene is TRBJ2-2, the V gene TRBV18; D call uncertain. This CDR3 region has 15 residues. From germline, CDR1 is KGHSH and CDR2 LQKENI. Trimming pared 2 bases from V and 3 bases from J, leaving 10 bases between. In nucleotides, the CDR3 is TGTGCCAGCTCACCAAGAGACGGAGACACCGGGGAGCTGTTTTTT. Amino acid sequence: CASSPRDGDTGELFF.

The V and J genes are TRBV5-6 and TRBJ2-7, with 10 bases fitting TRBD2. Germline V gene sequence: CDR1 SGHDT, CDR2 YYEEEE. The CDR3 runs to 18 residues. V gave up 4 bases and J gave up 0 bases; unmatched junction bases: 13. CDR3 residues: CASSPPASGRGSSYEQYF. The CDR3 bases are TGTGCCAGCAGCCCCCCGGCTAGCGGGAGAGGGAGCTCCTACGAGCAGTACTTC.

The chain recombines TRBV7-9 with TRBJ2-3; 8 bases agree with TRBD1. J was trimmed by 0 bases and V by 5 bases; bases with no gene match: 1. Germline V lookup: CDR1 SEHNR, CDR2 FQNEAQ (reference sequence). The CDR3 sequence is 14 residues long. The CDR3 DNA reads TGTGCCAGCAGCGACAGGGGTAGCACAGATACGCAGTATTTT. It encodes CASSDRGSTDTQYF.

This chain links TRBV28 with TRBJ2-3; 7 nucleotides align to TRBD1. The CDR3 is 17 amino acids. V lost 6 bases to trimming and J lost 1 base; unmatched junction nucleotides: 13. Germline V lookup: CDR1 MDHEN, CDR2 SYDVKM. CDR3 DNA: TGTGCCAGCAGGGGAAGGGGTGACAGGGATGGCACAGATACGCAGTATTTT. Translated, it gives CASRGRGDRDGTDTQYF.

The V call is TRBV11-2, the J call TRBJ2-7; D not resolved. The CDR3 is made up of 13 amino acids. From germline, CDR1 is SGHAT and CDR2 FQNNGV. Trimming left V 1 base short and J 4 bases short, with 8 bases between. CDR3 amino acids: CASSLGSSYEQYF. CDR3 DNA sequence: TGTGCCAGCAGCTTAGGGAGTTCTTACGAGCAGTACTTC. Filled out from reference TRBV11-2 and TRBJ2-7, the complete variable domain reads EAGVAQSPRYKIIEKRQSVAFWCNPISGHATLYWYQQILGQGPKLLIQFQNNGVVDDSQLPKDRFSAERLKGVDSTLKIQPAKLEDSAVYLCASSLGSSYEQYFGPGTRLTVT.

This clone was seen a few times. The V and J genes are TRBV9 and TRBJ2-6; D possibly corresponds to TRBD1 (5 bases). CDR3 length: 16 amino acids. V was pared by 3 bases and J by 2 bases, with 12 bases between. Germline CDR1 SGDLS, CDR2 YYNGEE. The CDR3 DNA reads as TGTGCCAGCAGCGCGACCAGGGCCGCTGGGGCCAACGTCCTGACTTTC. Translating it yields CASSATRAAGANVLTF.

The rearrangement uses TRBV12-5 and TRBJ2-1, with 8 bases fitting TRBD1. Unmatched junction bases numbered 4, after V lost 7 bases and J lost 2 bases. Germline CDR1 LGHNT, CDR2 FRNRAP. The CDR3 spans 14 residues. The CDR3 here is CASVLQGAYNEQFF. In nucleotides, the CDR3 is TGTGCTAGTGTCCTACAGGGGGCCTACAATGAGCAGTTCTTC.

The gene calls are TRBV27 and TRBJ1-2; D remains ambiguous. The CDR3 runs to 11 residues. Germline V gene data show CDR1 as MNHEY and CDR2 as SMNVEV (reference sequence). The germline V and J ends were trimmed by 5 bases and 5 bases, with 6 bases remaining between them. The CDR3 loop reads CASSPGYGYTF. In DNA, the CDR3 is TGTGCCAGCAGTCCCGGTTATGGCTACACCTTC.

The genes are TRBV9 and TRBJ2-6; the D gene is possibly TRBD1 (6 bases). The CDR3 consists of 19 residues. Germline-derived CDR1 and CDR2 are SGDLS and YYNGEE. Trimming shortened V by 3 bases and J by 4 bases, and 23 bases separated the two germline ends. CDR3 loop: CASSALVWDTVAGANVLTF. CDR3 sequence (DNA): TGTGCCAGCAGCGCATTAGTATGGGACACGGTAGCGGGGGCCAACGTCCTGACTTTC.

The chain recombines TRBV6-6 with TRBJ1-1; a possible D gene is TRBD1 (5 bases). The CDR3 loop spans 13 amino acids. Deletions cut 0 bases from V and 6 bases from J, with 8 bases between. Germline CDR1 reads MNHNY; CDR2 reads SVGAGI (reference sequence). CDR3 in DNA: TGTGCCAGCAGTTACTCGACAGCAGCTGAAGCTTTCTTT. Its protein product is CASSYSTAAEAFF.

The V call is TRBV11-2, the J call TRBJ2-5; possibly TRBD1 for D (6 bases). CDR3 length: 16 amino acids. Germline CDR1 reads SGHAT; CDR2 reads FQNNGV. The V and J ends lost 4 bases and 0 bases respectively, with 15 bases between them. CDR3 amino acids: CASSSTLGTYQETQYF. The CDR3 nucleotides read TGTGCCAGCAGCTCGACCCTCGGGACATACCAAGAGACCCAGTACTTC.

J is TRBJ2-7 and V is TRBV29-1; TRBD1 matches at 7 bases. The CDR3 loop spans 14 amino acids. V lost 4 bases to trimming and J lost 0 bases; unmatched junction nucleotides: 6. Per the germline V gene, CDR1 is SQVTM and CDR2 is ANQGSEA. The CDR3 DNA follows: TGCAGCGTTGTCGAGACAGGGTTCTCCTACGAGCAGTACTTC. It translates to CSVVETGFSYEQYF.

V gene TRBV29-1 combines with J gene TRBJ2-5; D is possibly TRBD2 (5 bases). This CDR3 comprises 13 residues. Germline loops: CDR1 SQVTM, CDR2 ANQGSEA. Trimming took 6 bases from V and 2 from J, leaving 13 bases between them. The CDR3 region is CSVRVTAQETQYF. CDR3 in DNA: TGCAGCGTGAGGGTGACGGCGCAAGAGACCCAGTACTTC. Drawing the rest from reference TRBV29-1 and TRBJ2-5, the complete variable domain is SAVISQKPSRDICQRGTSLTIQCQVDSQVTMMFWYRQQPGQSLTLIATANQGSEATYESGFVIDKFPISRPNLTFSTLTVSNMSPEDSSIYLCSVRVTAQETQYFGPGTRLLVL.

This chain uses TRBV7-9 with TRBJ2-1; D might be TRBD1 (6 bases). The germline gives CDR1 SEHNR, CDR2 FQNEAQ (reference sequence). Trimming shortened V by 1 base and J by 8 bases, and 15 bases separated the two germline ends. The CDR3 runs 15 residues. CDR3 in amino acids: CASSLETGSRHEQFF. The CDR3 coding sequence is TGTGCCAGCAGCTTAGAAACAGGGAGCAGGCATGAGCAGTTCTTC. Together with reference TRBV7-9 and TRBJ2-1, the CDR3 gives the full variable domain: DTGVSQNPRHKITKRGQNVTFRCDPISEHNRLYWYRQTLGQGPEFLTYFQNEAQLEKSRLLSDRFSAERPKGSFSTLEIQRTEQGDSAMYLCASSLETGSRHEQFFGPGTRLTVL.

CDR3 sequence (DNA): TGTGCCAGCATTCCTAGGGGAGTAGCGGGAGAAAGCGAGCAGTACTTC. It yields the protein CASIPRGVAGESEQYF. The rearrangement uses TRBV2 and TRBJ2-7, with TRBD2 identical over 9 bases. CDR1 is SNHLY and CDR2 is FYNNEI in the germline V gene. This CDR3 is 16 amino acids long. Losses at the gene ends were 7 bases for V and 6 bases for J; bases not matched to a gene: 16.

J is TRBJ2-5 and V is TRBV7-3; 7 bases are shared with TRBD1. With 4 bases clipped from V and 4 bases from J, the junction kept 9 bases outside the gene matches. CDR3 length: 15 residues. Looked up from germline, CDR1 is SGHTA and CDR2 is FQGTGA. CDR3 amino acids: CASSSSTGAGETQYF. The CDR3 nucleotides are TGTGCCAGCAGCTCGAGCACAGGGGCTGGAGAGACCCAGTACTTC.

V and J are TRBV7-3 and TRBJ2-1; 12 positions match TRBD2. V lost 5 bases and J lost 9; bases outside the gene matches: 14. This CDR3 spans 17 amino acids. In germline, CDR1 is SGHTA, CDR2 FQGTGA. The CDR3 DNA reads TGTGCCAGCAGCATTTCTCGACTAGCGGGAGAATCGGGTGAGCAGTTCTTC. Its protein product is CASSISRLAGESGEQFF.